One sample yielded the 20 T cell receptor beta chains listed below, sequenced in a study of blood T cell repertoires in COVID-19. Sequenced by immunoSEQ multiplex PCR; TCRdb stores in-frame clones only, minus some. The sample yields approximately 200,000 clones, 80% to 90% seen once. What was sequenced was peripheral blood. The receptors here all came from a man in his 60s with acute or convalescent COVID-19.

The chain is built from TRBV7-8 and TRBJ1-5; D is possibly TRBD1 (5 bases). Germline CDR1 SGHVS, CDR2 FQNEAQ. This CDR3 region has 17 residues. Trimming pared 1 base from V and 5 bases from J, leaving 18 bases between. CDR3 nucleotide sequence: TGTGCCAGCAGCTTAGGAACCCTGGGGGGACGAGATCAGCCCCAGCATTTT. Amino acids: CASSLGTLGGRDQPQHF. The full variable domain, its missing parts supplied by reference TRBV7-8 and TRBJ1-5, is GAGVSQSPRYKVAKRGQDVALRCDPISGHVSLFWYQQALGQGPEFLTYFQNEAQLDKSGLPSDRFFAERPEGSVSTLKIQRTQQEDSAVYLCASSLGTLGGRDQPQHFGDGTRLSIL.

The chain has TRBV11-1 and TRBJ1-3; TRBD1 is a possible D gene (6 bases). V was cut by 4 bases and J by 2 bases, with 9 bases left in between. CDR3 length: 14 amino acids. Germline V gene lookup returns CDR1 SGHAT and CDR2 FQDESV (reference sequence). CDR3 sequence reads: CASSYQGTGNTIYF. The CDR3 coding sequence is TGTGCCAGCAGCTATCAGGGGACTGGAAACACCATATATTTT. Full variable domain (rest looked up from reference TRBV11-1 and TRBJ1-3): EAEVAQSPRYKITEKSQAVAFWCDPISGHATLYWYRQILGQGPELLVQFQDESVVDDSQLPKDRFSAERLKGVDSTLKIQPAELGDSAMYLCASSYQGTGNTIYFGEGSWLTVV.

The chain links TRBV27 to TRBJ1-2; 7 bases align to TRBD1. This CDR3 contains 14 residues. Germline trimming cut 5 bases from V and 8 bases from J; bases unmatched to any gene: 11. Per the germline V gene, CDR1 is MNHEY and CDR2 is SMNVEV (reference sequence). CDR3 nucleotide sequence: TGTGCCAGCAGTCCCAACAGGGGATTGGGCGGCTACACCTTC. Amino acids: CASSPNRGLGGYTF.

This sequence joins TRBV7-3 and TRBJ2-2; TRBD2 matches 12 bases. The V and J ends lost 4 bases and 4 bases, in that order; junction bases with no gene match: 1. This CDR3 is built from 15 residues. Germline CDR1 and CDR2: SGHTA and FQGTGA. The CDR3 sequence is CASSSTSGGTGELFF. CDR3 DNA: TGTGCCAGCAGCTCGACTAGCGGGGGCACCGGGGAGCTGTTTTTT. Filled out from reference TRBV7-3 and TRBJ2-2, the complete variable domain reads GAGVSQTPSNKVTEKGKYVELRCDPISGHTALYWYRQSLGQGPEFLIYFQGTGAADDSGLPNDRFFAVRPEGSVSTLKIQRTERGDSAVYLCASSSTSGGTGELFFGEGSRLTVL.

This clone was detected only once. This chain joins TRBV4-3 and TRBJ1-1; TRBD1 aligns across 8 bases. The V gene end was trimmed by 4 bases and the J gene end by 4 bases; junction bases not matched to a gene: 8. This CDR3 region has 15 residues. CDR1 is LGHNA, CDR2 YSLEER, per germline. Written as DNA, the CDR3 is TGCGCCAGCAGCCTCAGCCCAGGGGGCGTCACTGAAGCTTTCTTT. It is translated as CASSLSPGGVTEAFF.

J is TRBJ1-4 and V is TRBV7-2; maybe TRBD1 (5 bases). Trimming removed 1 base from V and 2 bases from J, with 11 bases in between. This CDR3 has 16 amino acids. The germline CDR1 and CDR2 sequences are SGHTA and FQGNSA. In nucleotides, the CDR3 is TGTGCCAGCAGCTTAGTTACCGGGGGGACTAATGAAAAACTGTTTTTT. This gives the protein CASSLVTGGTNEKLFF.

A single count supports this clone. V gene TRBV28 combines with J gene TRBJ2-5; a possible D gene is TRBD1 (5 bases). The CDR3 spans 13 residues. Germline V CDR1 and CDR2: MDHEN, SYDVKM. The CDR3: CVIGPNHRETQYF. The CDR3 nucleotides read TGTGTCATCGGACCAAACCACAGGGAGACCCAGTACTTC.

This chain uses TRBV6-5 with TRBJ1-1; D unclear. The V end was cut by 6 bases, the J end by 4 bases, with 15 bases between. CDR3 size: 14 residues. The germline V gene has CDR1 MNHEY and CDR2 SVGAGI. CDR3 region: CASRRVEEGTEAFF. DNA for the CDR3: TGTGCCAGCAGGAGGGTGGAGGAAGGCACTGAAGCTTTCTTT.

Remarks on this clone: One end of the junction fails to match germline, which may point to a read error. V usage is TRBV29-1 and J usage is TRBJ2-7; TRBD2 agrees at 7 bases. CDR1 and CDR2 from the germline V gene are SQVTM and ANQGSEA. The CDR3 runs 14 residues. DNA for the CDR3: TGCAGCGCTGAATTGTGGGAGGGAACCTACGAGCAGTACTTC. Its translation: CSAELWEGTYEQYF.

This chain joins TRBV6-6 and TRBJ1-3; TRBD1 matches 8 bases. Germline values: CDR1 MNHNY, CDR2 SVGAGI (reference sequence). CDR3 length: 15 amino acids. Trimming took 0 bases from V and 3 from J; bases not matched to a gene: 1. The CDR3 reads CASSYSDRVGNTIYF. The CDR3 DNA reads as TGTGCCAGCAGTTACTCGGACAGGGTTGGAAACACCATATATTTT.

The V gene is TRBV18, the J gene TRBJ1-5; 8 positions match TRBD1. CDR1 and CDR2 from the germline V gene are KGHSH and LQKENI. The ends lost 1 base at V and 5 bases at J; junction bases unmatched: 7. This CDR3 spans 16 amino acids. The CDR3 loop reads CASSPLGQAGDQPQHF. CDR3 coding DNA: TGTGCCAGCTCACCACTGGGACAGGCAGGTGATCAGCCCCAGCATTTT.

This clone was recorded only once. J is TRBJ2-7 and V is TRBV5-8; D perhaps matches TRBD2 (7 bases). V dropped 5 bases and J dropped 0 bases, with 15 bases sitting between them. Per the germline V gene, CDR1 is SGHTS and CDR2 is YDEGEE. The CDR3 consists of 15 residues. CDR3 sequence (DNA): TGTGCCAGCAGTTCTAGGGGGGGTGCCTCCTACGAGCAGTACTTC. Protein sequence: CASSSRGGASYEQYF.

The chain has TRBV4-1 and TRBJ1-2; D is uncertain. Trimming pared 1 base from V and 1 base from J, leaving 10 bases between. Germline CDR1 is MGHRA and CDR2 is YSYEKL. The CDR3 consists of 15 residues. The CDR3 sequence: CASSQAAGNNYGYTF. CDR3 nucleotides: TGCGCCAGCAGCCAAGCGGCCGGGAATAACTATGGCTACACCTTC.

CDR3 DNA: TGTGCCAGCAAACAGGGGGGACGTTCACCCCTCCACTTT. Encoded protein: CASKQGGRSPLHF. The rearrangement joins TRBV6-5 to TRBJ1-6; 8 bases are a match to TRBD1. Germline values: CDR1 MNHEY, CDR2 SVGAGI. With V trimmed by 7 bases and J by 9 bases, 5 bases remained unmatched. There are 13 residues in the CDR3.

The chain recombines TRBV6-5 with TRBJ2-5; perhaps TRBD2 as D (6 bases). The V end lost 7 bases, the J end lost 1 base, and 10 bases lay between the germline ends. Germline assignment: CDR1 MNHEY and CDR2 SVGAGI. The CDR3 totals 13 residues. CDR3 sequence: CASTSGLQETQYF. As DNA, the CDR3 is TGTGCCAGCACGAGCGGGCTCCAAGAGACCCAGTACTTC.

V usage is TRBV5-1 and J usage is TRBJ2-7, with TRBD2 matching over 7 bases. The CDR3 sequence is 16 residues long. V lost 4 bases and J lost 0; bases outside the gene matches: 10. Germline V gene lookup returns CDR1 SGHRS and CDR2 YFSETQ. The CDR3 DNA reads as TGCGCCAGCAGCAGGCGGGGGTTGGGGAGCTCCTACGAGCAGTACTTC. Protein product: CASSRRGLGSSYEQYF.

This clone was seen just once. The chain is built from TRBV7-2 and TRBJ1-6; 7 nucleotides match TRBD1. The CDR3 is 15 amino acids. Germline V gives CDR1 SGHTA, CDR2 FQGNSA. Trimming took 6 bases from V and 7 from J; bases not matched to a gene: 9. The CDR3 DNA reads as TGTGCCAGCAGACCCCCGGGACAGCTAAATTCACCCCTCCACTTT. As protein: CASRPPGQLNSPLHF.

The chain couples TRBV5-5 to TRBJ2-7; 11 bases fit TRBD1. The CDR3 loop spans 16 amino acids. The germline CDR1 and CDR2 sequences are SGHKS and YYEKEE (reference sequence). The V segment lost 5 bases and the J segment 5 bases; nucleotides outside the gene matches: 12. The CDR3: CASRLGGQGEGHEQYF. The CDR3 nucleotides read TGTGCCAGCAGGCTAGGGGGACAGGGGGAGGGCCACGAGCAGTACTTC.

V is TRBV5-1 and J is TRBJ2-7; 11 bases map to TRBD2. The CDR3 is 14 amino acids. The ends lost 3 bases at V and 4 bases at J; junction bases unmatched: 3. Per germline, CDR1 SGHRS and CDR2 YFSETQ. Here the CDR3 reads CASSWTSGPYEQYF. The CDR3 nucleotides are TGCGCCAGCAGCTGGACTAGCGGGCCTTACGAGCAGTACTTC.

The chain carries TRBV28 and TRBJ2-1; the match to TRBD1 covers 10 bases. V gave up 3 bases and J gave up 0 bases; unmatched junction bases: 8. From germline, CDR1 is MDHEN and CDR2 SYDVKM. The CDR3 extends over 18 amino acids. The CDR3 protein is CASSFGTGVGSSYNEQFF. The DNA of the CDR3 is TGTGCCAGCAGTTTTGGGACAGGGGTAGGGAGCTCCTACAATGAGCAGTTCTTC.